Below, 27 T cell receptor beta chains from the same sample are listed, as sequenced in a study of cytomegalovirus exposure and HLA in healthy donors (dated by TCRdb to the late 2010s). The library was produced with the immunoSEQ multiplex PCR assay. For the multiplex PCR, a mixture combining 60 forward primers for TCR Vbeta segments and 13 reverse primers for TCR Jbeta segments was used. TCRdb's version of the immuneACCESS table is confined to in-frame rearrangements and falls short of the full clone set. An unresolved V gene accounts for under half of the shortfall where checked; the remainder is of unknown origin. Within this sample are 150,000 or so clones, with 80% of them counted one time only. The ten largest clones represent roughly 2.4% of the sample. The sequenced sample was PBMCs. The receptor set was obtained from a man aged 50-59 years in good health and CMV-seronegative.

The CDR3 region is CATSRGQNSNQPQHF. DNA for the CDR3: TGTGCCACCAGCAGAGGACAGAATAGCAATCAGCCCCAGCATTTT. The chain has TRBV15 and TRBJ1-5; tentative D call: TRBD1 (5 bases). Between the trimmed V and J ends, which lost 1 base and 0 bases, there was a span of 7 bases. The CDR3 has 15 amino acids. Germline loops: CDR1 LNHNV, CDR2 YYDKDF (reference sequence).

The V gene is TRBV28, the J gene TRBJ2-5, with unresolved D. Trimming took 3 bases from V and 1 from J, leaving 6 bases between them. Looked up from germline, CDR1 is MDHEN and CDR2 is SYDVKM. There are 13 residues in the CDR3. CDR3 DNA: TGTGCCAGCAGTTTTCGGGTCCAAGAGACCCAGTACTTC. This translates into CASSFRVQETQYF.

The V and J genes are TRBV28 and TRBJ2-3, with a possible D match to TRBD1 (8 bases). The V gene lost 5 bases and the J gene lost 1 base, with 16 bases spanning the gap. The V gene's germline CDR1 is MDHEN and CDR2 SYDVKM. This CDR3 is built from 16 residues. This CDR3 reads CASSPRTGRGTDTQYF. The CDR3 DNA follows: TGTGCCAGCAGTCCTCGGACAGGGAGGGGCACAGATACGCAGTATTTT.

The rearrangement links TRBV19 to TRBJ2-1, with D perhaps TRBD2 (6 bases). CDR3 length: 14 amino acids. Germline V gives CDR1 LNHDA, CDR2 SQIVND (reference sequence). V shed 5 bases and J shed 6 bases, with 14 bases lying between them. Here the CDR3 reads CASSVTSLGNEQFF. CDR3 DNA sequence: TGTGCCAGTAGTGTCACTAGCTTGGGCAATGAGCAGTTCTTC.

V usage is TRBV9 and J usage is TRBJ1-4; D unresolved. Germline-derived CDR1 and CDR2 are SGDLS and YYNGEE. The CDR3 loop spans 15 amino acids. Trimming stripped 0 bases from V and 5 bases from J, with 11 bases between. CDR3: CASSVGGGLNEKLFF. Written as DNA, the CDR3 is TGTGCCAGCAGCGTAGGTGGCGGGTTAAATGAAAAACTGTTTTTT.

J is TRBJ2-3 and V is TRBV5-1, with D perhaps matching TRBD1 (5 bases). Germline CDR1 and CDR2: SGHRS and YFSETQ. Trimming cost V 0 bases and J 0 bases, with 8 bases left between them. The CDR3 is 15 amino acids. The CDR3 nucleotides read TGCGCCAGCAGCTTGGAGGGGAAGAGCACAGATACGCAGTATTTT. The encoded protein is CASSLEGKSTDTQYF. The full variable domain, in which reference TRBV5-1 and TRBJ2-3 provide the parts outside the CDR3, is KAGVTQTPRYLIKTRGQQVTLSCSPISGHRSVSWYQQTPGQGLQFLFEYFSETQRNKGNFPGRFSGRQFSNSRSEMNVSTLELGDSALYLCASSLEGKSTDTQYFGPGTRLTVL.

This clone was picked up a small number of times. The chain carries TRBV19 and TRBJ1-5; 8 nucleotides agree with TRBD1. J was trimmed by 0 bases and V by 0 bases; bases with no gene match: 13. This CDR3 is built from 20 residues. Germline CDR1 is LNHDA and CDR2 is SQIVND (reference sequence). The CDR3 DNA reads TGTGCCAGTAGTATAGATCACGGAGGACAGGGAATGGGTAGCAATCAGCCCCAGCATTTT. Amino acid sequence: CASSIDHGGQGMGSNQPQHF.

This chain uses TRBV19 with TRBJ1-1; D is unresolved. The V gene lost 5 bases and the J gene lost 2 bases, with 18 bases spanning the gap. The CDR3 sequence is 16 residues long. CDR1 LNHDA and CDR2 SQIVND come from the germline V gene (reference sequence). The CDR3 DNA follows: TGTGCCAGTAGTTCCTCACGGGAGAGACCAAACACTGAAGCTTTCTTT. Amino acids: CASSSSRERPNTEAFF.

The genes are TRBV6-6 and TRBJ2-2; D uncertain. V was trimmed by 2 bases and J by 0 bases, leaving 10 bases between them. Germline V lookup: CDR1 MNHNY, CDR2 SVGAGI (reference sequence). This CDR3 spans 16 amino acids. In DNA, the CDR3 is TGTGCCAGCAGTTACAGCCAGGCCCCGAACACCGGGGAGCTGTTTTTT. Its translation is CASSYSQAPNTGELFF.

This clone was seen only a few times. The CDR3 DNA is TGTGCCAGCTCACGGAGGGGCGCCTCGAGGGGATTCTCCTATAATTCACCCCTCCACTTT. It encodes CASSRRGASRGFSYNSPLHF. The V and J genes are TRBV18 and TRBJ1-6, with D maybe TRBD1 (5 bases). V was shortened by 4 bases and J by 0 bases, with 22 bases between the two germline ends. The CDR3 runs 20 residues. Germline CDR1 reads KGHSH; CDR2 reads LQKENI.

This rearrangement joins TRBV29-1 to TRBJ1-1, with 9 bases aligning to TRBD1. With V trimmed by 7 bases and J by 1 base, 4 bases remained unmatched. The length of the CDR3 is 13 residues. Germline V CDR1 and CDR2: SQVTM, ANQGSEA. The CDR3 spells CSGDRVGNTEAFF. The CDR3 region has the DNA TGCAGCGGGGACAGGGTCGGGAACACTGAAGCTTTCTTT.

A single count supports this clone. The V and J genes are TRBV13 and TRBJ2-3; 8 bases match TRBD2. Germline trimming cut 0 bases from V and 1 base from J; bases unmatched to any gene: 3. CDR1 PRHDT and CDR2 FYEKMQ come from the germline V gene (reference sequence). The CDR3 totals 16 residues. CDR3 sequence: CASSLGSGIRTDTQYF. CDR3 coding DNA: TGTGCCAGCAGCTTAGGTAGCGGGATCCGCACAGATACGCAGTATTTT.

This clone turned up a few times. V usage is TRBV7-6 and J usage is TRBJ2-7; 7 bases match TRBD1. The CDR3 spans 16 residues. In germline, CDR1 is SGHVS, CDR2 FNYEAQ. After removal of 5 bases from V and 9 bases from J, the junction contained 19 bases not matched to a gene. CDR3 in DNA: TGTGCCAGCAGCCCGATCTCGGGACAGAGTTTTGGGGGGCAGTACTTC. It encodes CASSPISGQSFGGQYF.

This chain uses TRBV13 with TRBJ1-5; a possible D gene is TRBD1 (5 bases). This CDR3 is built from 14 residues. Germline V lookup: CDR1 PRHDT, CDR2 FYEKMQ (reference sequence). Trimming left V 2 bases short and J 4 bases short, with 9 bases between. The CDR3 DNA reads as TGTGCCAGCAGCTTATCCGGGGGGAATCAGCCCCAGCATTTT. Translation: CASSLSGGNQPQHF.

DNA of the CDR3: TGTGCCTGGAGCGCCGACAGGAACACTGAAGCTTTCTTT. Amino acid sequence: CAWSADRNTEAFF. This rearrangement joins TRBV30 to TRBJ1-1; maybe TRBD1 (5 bases). Germline V gene data show CDR1 as GTSNPN and CDR2 as SVGIG (reference sequence). This CDR3 contains 13 residues. V lost 3 bases and J 1 base, leaving 9 bases between the germline ends.

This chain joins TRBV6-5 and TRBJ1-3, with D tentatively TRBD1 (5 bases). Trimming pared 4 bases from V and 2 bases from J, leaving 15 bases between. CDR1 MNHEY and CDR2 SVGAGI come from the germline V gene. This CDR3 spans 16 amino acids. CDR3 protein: CASSLSAGTTGNTIYF. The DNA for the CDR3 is TGTGCCAGCAGTTTAAGTGCAGGGACTACTGGAAACACCATATATTTT.

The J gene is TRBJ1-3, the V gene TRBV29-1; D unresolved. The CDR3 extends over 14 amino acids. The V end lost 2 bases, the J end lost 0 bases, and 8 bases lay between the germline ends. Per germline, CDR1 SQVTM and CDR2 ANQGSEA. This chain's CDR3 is CSVEPGGSGNTIYF. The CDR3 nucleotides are TGCAGCGTTGAACCTGGCGGCTCTGGAAACACCATATATTTT.

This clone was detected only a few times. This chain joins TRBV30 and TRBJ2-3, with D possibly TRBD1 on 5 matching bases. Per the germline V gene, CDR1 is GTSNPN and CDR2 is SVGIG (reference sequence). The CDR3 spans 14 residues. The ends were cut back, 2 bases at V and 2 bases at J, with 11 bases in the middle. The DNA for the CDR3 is TGTGCCTGGAGTAAAGGGGATTTCACAGATACGCAGTATTTT. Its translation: CAWSKGDFTDTQYF.

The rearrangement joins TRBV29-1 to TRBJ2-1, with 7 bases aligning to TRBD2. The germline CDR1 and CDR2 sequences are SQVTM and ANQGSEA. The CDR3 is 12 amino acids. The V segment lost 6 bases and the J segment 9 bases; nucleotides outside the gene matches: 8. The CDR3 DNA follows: TGCAGCGTAGGGAGGGGAGTGGGTGAGCAGTTCTTC. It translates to CSVGRGVGEQFF.

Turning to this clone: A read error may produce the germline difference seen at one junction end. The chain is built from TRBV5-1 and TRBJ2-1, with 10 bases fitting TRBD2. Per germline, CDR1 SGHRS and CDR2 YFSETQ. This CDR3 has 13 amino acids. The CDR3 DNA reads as TGCGCCAGCAGCTTGGAGGATAAGCGGGGGGGGATCTTC. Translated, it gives CASSLEDKRGGIF.

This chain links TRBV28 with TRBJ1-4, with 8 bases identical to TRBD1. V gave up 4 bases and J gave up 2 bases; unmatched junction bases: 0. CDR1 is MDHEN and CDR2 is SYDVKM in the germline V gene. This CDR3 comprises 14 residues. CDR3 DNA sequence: TGTGCCAGCAGTTCAGGGGGCACTAATGAAAAACTGTTTTTT. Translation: CASSSGGTNEKLFF.

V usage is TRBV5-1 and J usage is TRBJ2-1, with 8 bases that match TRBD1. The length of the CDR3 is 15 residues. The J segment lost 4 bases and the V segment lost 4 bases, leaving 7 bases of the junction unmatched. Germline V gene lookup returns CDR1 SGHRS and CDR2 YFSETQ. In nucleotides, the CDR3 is TGCGCCAGCAGCGTCGGACAGGGAATATACAATGAGCAGTTCTTC. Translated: CASSVGQGIYNEQFF.

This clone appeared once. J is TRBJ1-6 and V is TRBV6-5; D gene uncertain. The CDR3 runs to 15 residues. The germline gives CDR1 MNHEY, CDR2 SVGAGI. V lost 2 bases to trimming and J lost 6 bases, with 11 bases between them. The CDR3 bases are TGTGCCAGCAGTTACCAGGAGCGGCCTAATTCACCCCTCCACTTT. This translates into CASSYQERPNSPLHF.

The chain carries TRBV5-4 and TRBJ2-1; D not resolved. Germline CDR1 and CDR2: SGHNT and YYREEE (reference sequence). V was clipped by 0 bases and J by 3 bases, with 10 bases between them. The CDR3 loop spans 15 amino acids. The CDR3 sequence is CASSLALESYNEQFF. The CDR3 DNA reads TGTGCCAGCAGCTTGGCGCTAGAGAGCTACAATGAGCAGTTCTTC.

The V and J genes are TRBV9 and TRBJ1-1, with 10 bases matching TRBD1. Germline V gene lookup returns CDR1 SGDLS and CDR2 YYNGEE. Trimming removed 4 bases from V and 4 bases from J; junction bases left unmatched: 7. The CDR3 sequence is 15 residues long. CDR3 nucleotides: TGTGCCAGCAGCCCGACGGGGACAGGGGTCACTGAAGCTTTCTTT. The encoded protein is CASSPTGTGVTEAFF.

In DNA form, the CDR3 reads TGTGCCAGTAGTCCCGACAGGGGACGAAACTATGGCTACACCTTC. The encoded protein is CASSPDRGRNYGYTF. The chain recombines TRBV19 with TRBJ1-2; 8 positions agree with TRBD1. With V trimmed by 5 bases and J by 2 bases, 7 bases remained unmatched. The CDR3 sequence is 15 residues long. In germline, CDR1 is LNHDA, CDR2 SQIVND (reference sequence). Variable domain in full (rest from reference TRBV19 and TRBJ1-2): DGGITQSPKYLFRKEGQNVTLSCEQNLNHDAMYWYRQDPGQGLRLIYYSQIVNDFQKGDIAEGYSVSREKKESFPLTVTSAQKNPTAFYLCASSPDRGRNYGYTFGSGTRLTVV.

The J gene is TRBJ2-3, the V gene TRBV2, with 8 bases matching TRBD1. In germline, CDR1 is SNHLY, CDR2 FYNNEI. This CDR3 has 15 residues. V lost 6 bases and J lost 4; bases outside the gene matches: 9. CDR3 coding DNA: TGTGCCAGCAGATTCGACAGGGGAGAGGCAGATACGCAGTATTTT. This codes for CASRFDRGEADTQYF.